The clone carrying this T cell receptor beta chain was counted at least ten times. As yet, its antigen is unknown. The data were taken from a study of T cells after yellow fever vaccination. The CDR3 is 15 amino acids. Looked up from germline, CDR1 is SGHTA and CDR2 is FQGNSA. The V and J ends lost 5 bases and 4 bases respectively, with 15 bases between them. In making TCR cDNA, 5'RACE template switching added a universal primer site and UMIs to it. TCRdb re-called the 5' RACE reads with MiXCR, one entry per CDR3 protein. Among some 110,000 distinct CDR3 sequences, 8.4% were seen once, and the ten largest hold roughly 25%. Overall study results and limits: Though it reached lower strength, the secondary response hit its peak faster, day 5 versus 15. Abundant clonotypes from the bulk population could have been carried over as contaminants into FACS-sorted repertoires.

V usage is TRBV7-2 and J usage is TRBJ2-1, with D tentatively TRBD2 (5 bases). The clonotype was recovered from a man aged 25-45 years who received the YFV17D yellow fever vaccine. Here the sequenced sample was CD8+ T cells sorted from PBMCs, taken 45 days after the yellow fever booster vaccination. The CDR3 sequence is CASSKEGLVYNEQFF. CDR3 bases: TGTGCCAGCAGCAAAGAAGGACTGGTTTACAATGAGCAGTTCTTC.